This T cell receptor (beta chain) emerged from a study of early T cells in non-severe SARS-CoV-2 infection. Overall study context: Chains from this unsorted whole-blood bulk RNA could not be paired.

Findings of the study overall: Database matching using VDJdb favored anti-spike CD8 responses, with private and CD4 specificities left missing.

Many counts were recorded for this clonotype. Its matching antigen is unknown. CDR3 size: 19 residues. CDR1 and CDR2 from the germline V gene are SGHNT and YYREEE (reference sequence). Trimming cost V 3 bases and J 2 bases, with 25 bases left between them. Each single cDNA molecule received a unique molecular identifier. TCRdb processed the 5' RACE reads anew with MiXCR; each CDR3 protein has one entry. In the table there are about 84,000 distinct CDR3 sequences, 9.5% to 13% of which are singletons. This receptor was obtained from an adult who was a healthcare worker with PCR-confirmed SARS-CoV-2 infection or an uninfected control (not recorded which). The chain employs TRBV5-4 and TRBJ2-3; perhaps D is TRBD1 or TRBD2 (5 bases each). The specimen sequenced was whole blood. The CDR3 region is CASSSRPGRAAELTDTQYF. CDR3 DNA sequence: TGTGCCAGCAGCTCCCGACCGGGACGGGCGGCGGAGCTCACAGATACGCAGTATTTT. The whole variable domain, remainder taken from reference TRBV5-4 and TRBJ2-3, is ETGVTQSPTHLIKTRGQQVTLRCSSQSGHNTVSWYQQALGQGPQFIFQYYREEENGRGNFPPRFSGLQFPNYSSELNVNALELDDSALYLCASSSRPGRAAELTDTQYFGPGTRLTVL.